These T cell receptor beta chains were read from a single sample in a study of blood T cell repertoires in COVID-19. Profiled with immunoSEQ multiplex PCR; TCRdb holds only in-frame clones, not every one. Here the sample spans hundreds of thousands of clones, around 80% being singletons. The sample comprised peripheral blood. Every receptor here comes from a woman older than 75 with acute or convalescent COVID-19. Each CDR3 is given with its conserved first and last residue. The order of the fields is CDR3 length, J gene, clone size, D gene, V gene, CDR3 DNA, CDR3 protein. D genes are given only for firm matches. Expanded clones get a size class; other rows say once, few or many, or leave the size out.

15 | TRBJ1-1 | - | - | TRBV4-1 | TGCGCCAGCAGCCAAGATCCGGGTTTCTGGACTGAAGCTTTCTTT | CASSQDPGFWTEAFF
14 | TRBJ2-7 | - | - | TRBV5-5 | TGTGCCAGCAGCGTGACAGTTTACGCGGGGGAGCAGTACTTC | CASSVTVYAGEQYF
15 | TRBJ1-5 | - | TRBD1 | TRBV30 | TGTGCCTGGAGTCTCCGGACAGGGGGCAATCAGCCCCAGCATTTT | CAWSLRTGGNQPQHF
12 | TRBJ1-2 | - | - | TRBV6-1 | TGTGCCAGCAGTGAATTGTCCTCCGGCTACACCTTC | CASSELSSGYTF
19 | TRBJ2-2 | once | TRBD2 | TRBV7-3 | TGTGCCAGCAGCCCGAGATCTCCGGGTCTAGCGGGGAACACCGGGGAGCTGTTTTTT | CASSPRSPGLAGNTGELFF
19 | TRBJ2-1 | - | TRBD2 | TRBV7-2 | TGTGCCAGCAGCTTAAATGGGGCCAGCGGGGTCATCTCCTACAATGAGCAGTTCTTC | CASSLNGASGVISYNEQFF
14 | TRBJ1-2 | - | - | TRBV15 | TGTGCCACCAGCAGGGGACGGGGGGACTATGGCTACACCTTC | CATSRGRGDYGYTF
16 | TRBJ1-6 | few | - | TRBV12-5 | TGTGCTAGTGGTCCATCGTGGGGCGTAGGCAATTCACCCCTCCACTTT | CASGPSWGVGNSPLHF
14 | TRBJ2-1 | - | TRBD2 | TRBV18 | TGTGCCAGCTCAGGGCTAGCGGACTACAATGAGCAGTTCTTC | CASSGLADYNEQFF
21 | TRBJ2-5 | - | - | TRBV12-2 | TGTGCAAGTCGCTTAATTAGCGACCGGGGGGTACTCTTAAGGTACCAAGAGACCCAGTACTTC | CASRLISDRGVLLRYQETQYF
15 | TRBJ1-5 | - | TRBD1 | TRBV5-1 | TGCGCCAGCAGCTTGGACAGGGGTGGCAATCAGCCCCAGCATTTT | CASSLDRGGNQPQHF
14 | TRBJ2-1 | few | TRBD2 | TRBV29-1 | TGCAGCGTTGCTAGCGGGAACTCCTACAATGAGCAGTTCTTC | CSVASGNSYNEQFF
16 | TRBJ2-3 | - | - | TRBV27 | TGTGCCAGCAGTTTACTCCCAGCGGTACGCACAGATACGCAGTATTTT | CASSLLPAVRTDTQYF
15 | TRBJ2-7 | - | TRBD2 | TRBV15 | TGTGCCACCAGCAGAGATGCTAGCGGGGGGAACGAGCAGTACTTC | CATSRDASGGNEQYF
16 | TRBJ2-7 | - | TRBD2 | TRBV19 | TGTGCCAGTAGTACCCCCTTAAGAGCGGGAGTGAGCGAGCAGTACTTC | CASSTPLRAGVSEQYF
12 | TRBJ2-7 | - | TRBD2 | TRBV6-5 | TGTGCCAGTCTAGCGGGACCCTACGAGCAGTACTTC | CASLAGPYEQYF
10 | TRBJ1-1 | few | - | TRBV29-1 | TGCAGCGTTCTAAGAGCTGAAGCTTTCTTT | CSVLRAEAFF
15 | TRBJ1-5 | once | - | TRBV6-4 | TGTGCCAGCAGTGAATCCGGGATAGCGAATCAGCCCCAGCATTTT | CASSESGIANQPQHF
14 | TRBJ1-4 | - | - | TRBV15 | TGTGCCACCAGCAGAGACCAAAGTTCGGAGAAACTGTTTTTT | CATSRDQSSEKLFF
16 | TRBJ1-4 | - | TRBD1 | TRBV15 | TGTGCCACCAGCAGAGGACAGGGAGAATTGAATGAAAAACTGTTTTTT | CATSRGQGELNEKLFF
13 | TRBJ2-5 | - | - | TRBV6-2/TRBV6-3 | TGTGCCAGCAGCCTCGGTAACCAAGAGACCCAGTACTTC | CASSLGNQETQYF